This T cell receptor beta chain was captured in a study of Ad26.COV2.S vaccination and SARS-CoV-2 variants. Study-wide background: The donor participated in the COV1001 trial, in its Ad26.COV2.S arm. Study results and limitations: Once vaccination had occurred, spike-specific CD8+ and CD4+ T cell responses reportedly showed substantial breadth.

The V gene's germline CDR1 is SGHAT and CDR2 FQNNGV. V was pared by 6 bases and J by 4 bases, with 14 bases of the junction left unmatched. This CDR3 contains 17 residues. Specified treatment: around 19 received Ad26.COV2.S at low or high dose, single or two shots; roughly 5 received placebo; per-sample allocation not given. Sampling occurred on day 63 after the first vaccine or placebo injection. Profiling relied on immunoSEQ multiplex PCR, and the TCRdb table lists in-frame clones only, not all of them. The data contain more than 300,000 clones, approximately 80% of them singletons. As for this clone: The antigen is unknown.

This chain connects TRBV11-2 to TRBJ2-3; TRBD1 agrees at 9 bases. The clonotype originates from a person between 18 and 60 years old who received the Ad26.COV2.S COVID-19 vaccine or a placebo. The sample was peripheral blood, taken in a trial of Ad26.COV2.S vaccine versus placebo. CDR3 sequence reads: CASRYTVGTGKADTQYF. CDR3 nucleotide sequence: TGTGCCAGCAGATATACGGTGGGGACAGGGAAGGCAGATACGCAGTATTTT.